This T cell receptor beta chain comes out of a study of T cell responses to AZD1222 COVID-19 vaccine. The study, taken as a whole, reports: Repertoires were sampled only after the peak T cell response. In the spike-specific TCR repertoire, nearly half reportedly target unmutated variant regions. The donors showed a predominance of white British ancestry and of females, with possible underestimation of clonal diversity.

Comments on this clone: The target antigen is unknown.

CDR1 and CDR2 from the germline V gene are SGHTA and FQGNSA. J lost 5 bases, V lost 2 bases, and 5 bases had no gene match. The CDR3 totals 17 residues. Libraries were prepared by immunoSEQ multiplex PCR; TCRdb keeps only in-frame clonotypes and omits some of them. The table records about 120,000 clones, 92% of them present only once. The source was peripheral blood, collected on day 0 of AZD1222 vaccination. The source is an adult in good health. The rearrangement uses TRBV7-2 and TRBJ2-5; TRBD2 aligns across 16 bases. CDR3 sequence reads: CASSLMGLAGGPETQYF. The CDR3 bases are TGTGCCAGCAGCTTAATGGGACTAGCGGGAGGGCCGGAGACCCAGTACTTC.